The 11 T cell receptor beta chains in this list originate from one sample, sequenced in a study of technical replicates of blood from a few donors. The method was immunoSEQ multiplex PCR; TCRdb's version includes in-frame clones alone and lacks a portion of them. The sample yields some 78,000 clones, approximately 93% seen once. Source material: T cells isolated from PBMCs. Source of these receptors: a human donor in good health.

The sample holds one count of this clone. The V call is TRBV10-3, the J call TRBJ2-7, with D unresolved. From germline, CDR1 is ENHRY and CDR2 SYGVKD. This CDR3 is built from 13 residues. Trimming cost V 6 bases and J 0 bases, with 9 bases left between them. CDR3 in DNA: TGTGCCATCAGAAAACCCAGCTCCTACGAGCAGTACTTC. It yields the protein CAIRKPSSYEQYF.

This chain uses TRBV10-1 with TRBJ2-6; the match to TRBD2 covers 7 bases. V lost 4 bases, J lost 1 base, and 13 bases stayed unmatched. CDR1 is WNHNN, CDR2 SYGVQD, per germline (reference sequence). The CDR3 runs to 19 residues. Here the CDR3 reads CASSAAGDRFFSGANVLTF. CDR3 coding DNA: TGCGCCAGCAGTGCGGCGGGAGACCGGTTTTTTTCTGGGGCCAACGTCCTGACTTTC.

Written as DNA, the CDR3 is TGCGCCAGCAGTTTAGAACCGGGACTAGCGGGTGGCACAGATACGCAGTATTTT. Protein sequence: CASSLEPGLAGGTDTQYF. The chain uses TRBV4-1 and TRBJ2-3, with TRBD2 matching over 12 bases. J lost 1 base, V lost 6 bases, and 11 bases had no gene match. Germline CDR1 reads MGHRA; CDR2 reads YSYEKL. The CDR3 length is 18 residues.

The chain links TRBV27 to TRBJ2-7, with D possibly being TRBD1 (7 bases). The CDR3 runs 13 residues. V lost 4 bases and J lost 7, with 14 bases in between. Germline CDR1 and CDR2: MNHEY and SMNVEV (reference sequence). This chain's CDR3 is CASSSTGRTEQYF. The CDR3 bases are TGTGCCAGCAGTTCGACAGGGAGGACAGAGCAGTACTTC.

The DNA for the CDR3 is TGCGCCAGCAGCCCCCTAGGACTAGCGGACAATGAGCAGTTCTTC. Translated: CASSPLGLADNEQFF. The V gene is TRBV4-1, the J gene TRBJ2-1, with 10 bases lining up with TRBD2. Losses at the gene ends were 4 bases for V and 5 bases for J; bases not matched to a gene: 5. The CDR3 length is 15 residues. CDR1 MGHRA and CDR2 YSYEKL come from the germline V gene.

The V call is TRBV19, the J call TRBJ2-1; 8 nucleotides line up with TRBD2. Germline lookup yields CDR1 LNHDA and CDR2 SQIVND (reference sequence). The V and J ends lost 6 bases and 0 bases, in that order; junction bases with no gene match: 10. The CDR3 loop spans 17 amino acids. The CDR3 bases are TGTGCCAGTAGCAGTGCCGGGGCGGGAGGCTCCTACAATGAGCAGTTCTTC. Translation gives CASSSAGAGGSYNEQFF. The whole variable domain, remainder taken from reference TRBV19 and TRBJ2-1, is DGGITQSPKYLFRKEGQNVTLSCEQNLNHDAMYWYRQDPGQGLRLIYYSQIVNDFQKGDIAEGYSVSREKKESFPLTVTSAQKNPTAFYLCASSSAGAGGSYNEQFFGPGTRLTVL.

DNA for the CDR3: TGCGCCAGCAGCTTGGAACGGGGGTCGGGGAGCATGAACACTGAAGCTTTCTTT. It translates to CASSLERGSGSMNTEAFF. This sequence joins TRBV5-1 and TRBJ1-1, with a weak D call TRBD1 (5 bases). V was pared by 0 bases and J by 0 bases, with 18 bases between. This CDR3 comprises 18 residues. From germline, CDR1 is SGHRS and CDR2 YFSETQ.

The chain is built from TRBV27 and TRBJ2-7, with D tentatively TRBD1 (6 bases). Trimming pared 5 bases from V and 2 bases from J, leaving 13 bases between. This CDR3 is built from 14 residues. Germline CDR1 is MNHEY and CDR2 is SMNVEV (reference sequence). The CDR3 loop reads CASSPWDTTYEQYF. The CDR3 nucleotides read TGTGCCAGCAGTCCTTGGGACACCACCTACGAGCAGTACTTC.

The rearrangement links TRBV2 to TRBJ2-7, with 7 positions matching TRBD2. CDR3 size: 12 residues. CDR1 and CDR2 from the germline V gene are SNHLY and FYNNEI. The J segment lost 6 bases and the V segment lost 8 bases, leaving 7 bases of the junction unmatched. For the CDR3, the DNA is TGTGCCAGCCTATCACTAGCGTCCGAGCAGTACTTC. Translated: CASLSLASEQYF.

This clone was recorded only once. The V and J genes are TRBV6-4 and TRBJ2-3; 11 bases agree with TRBD2. This CDR3 is 16 amino acids long. CDR1 is MRHNA and CDR2 is SNTAGT in the germline V gene. J was trimmed by 2 bases and V by 0 bases; bases with no gene match: 1. The CDR3 loop is CASSDSTSGITDTQYF. The CDR3 DNA is TGTGCCAGCAGTGACTCGACTAGCGGGATCACAGATACGCAGTATTTT.

This clone has a single count. This rearrangement joins TRBV25-1 to TRBJ2-1, with a possible D match to TRBD2 (6 bases). V lost 1 base and J 5 bases, leaving 12 bases between the germline ends. CDR3 length: 15 residues. Germline V lookup: CDR1 MGHDK, CDR2 SYGVNS. The CDR3 spells CASSESGSANNEQFF. Written as DNA, the CDR3 is TGTGCCAGCAGTGAATCCGGGAGCGCCAACAATGAGCAGTTCTTC.